Sequencing of this T cell receptor beta chain was carried out in a study of cytomegalovirus exposure and HLA in healthy donors. Background on the study: Some 85 million unique TCRs, all from HLA-typed donors, were included in an early release of the data. Study-level findings and limits: Listed as cytomegalovirus-associated were 170 or so TCR beta chains. CMV serostatus alone was available as immune exposure information.

Worth noting for this clone: The antigen is undetermined.

PCR amplification relied on 60 Vbeta primers (plus 13 Jbeta primers). Profiled with immunoSEQ multiplex PCR; TCRdb holds only in-frame clones, not every one. This sample has 90,000 to 110,000 clones, with over 65% found just once. The V gene lost 4 bases and the J gene lost 4 bases, with 10 bases spanning the gap. Germline CDR1 MNHNS, CDR2 SASEGT. The CDR3 totals 13 residues. The source is a man aged 40-49 years in good health and CMV-seropositive. The sequenced sample was PBMCs. This chain joins TRBV6-1 and TRBJ1-2, with D unclear. The CDR3 reads CASSGMSLYGYTF. Written as DNA, the CDR3 is TGTGCCAGCAGTGGCATGAGTCTCTATGGCTACACCTTC.